This T cell receptor beta chain was sequenced during a study of cytomegalovirus exposure and HLA in healthy donors. Worth noting for this clone: The antigen is undetermined.

The CDR3 sequence is 15 residues long. Germline values: CDR1 SGHRS, CDR2 YFSETQ. Trimming took 5 bases from V and 0 from J, leaving 15 bases between them. TCRdb keeps only in-frame clones here, not all; method: immunoSEQ multiplex PCR. The repertoire holds under 250,000 clones, with about 83% as singletons. Study results and limitations: The study designated 150 to 200 TCR beta chains cytomegalovirus-associated. The CMV antigen specificity of a few CMV-associated chains was confirmed through in vitro analysis.

Separate from the roughly 730-subject first cohort, the 120-subject validation cohort was the one that the donors belonged to. The V and J genes are TRBV5-1 and TRBJ2-7; D gene ambiguous. The receptor was derived from a man between 18 and 29 years old in good health and CMV-seronegative. The sequenced sample consisted of PBMCs. CDR3: CASRGTTGPSYEQYF. For the CDR3, the DNA is TGCGCCAGCAGGGGCACAACTGGCCCCTCCTACGAGCAGTACTTC.